The rows below give T cell receptor beta chains drawn from one sample of a study of cytomegalovirus exposure and HLA in healthy donors. Clones were sequenced by immunoSEQ multiplex PCR, and TCRdb holds only the in-frame ones, with some missing. The sample contains about 100,000 clones, 76% of which appear only once. Sample: PBMCs. These receptors all stem from a woman between 50 and 59 years old in good health and CMV-seropositive. The CDR3 runs from the conserved cysteine through the conserved F or W. Rows give clone size only sometimes, using once, few, many, or a class for an expanded clone.

v_gene	j_gene	abundance	CDR3aa
TRBV6-4	TRBJ2-1	.	CASSDRGFYNEQFF
TRBV27	TRBJ2-3	few	CASSFSTDTQYF
TRBV4-1	TRBJ2-3	.	CASSQGHLSATGVTDTQYF
TRBV15	TRBJ2-3	.	CATSLRTGLDTQYF
TRBV7-2	TRBJ1-4	.	CASSLDRDEKLFF
TRBV5-5	TRBJ1-1	.	CASSLYSNTEAFF
TRBV19	TRBJ1-2	.	CASINVGQGSGYTF
TRBV27	TRBJ1-1	once	CASSLGTGNTEAFF
TRBV19	TRBJ1-1	.	CASGAFSRNTEAFF
TRBV7-7	TRBJ1-4	.	CASSFNINEKLFF
TRBV13	TRBJ2-1	.	CASTSQFEQFF
TRBV19	TRBJ1-2	.	CASSIGYGANYGYTF
TRBV9	TRBJ1-2	.	CASSVDERKGIDGYTF
TRBV5-1	TRBJ2-7	.	CASTLQTGWGEQYF
TRBV7-9	TRBJ1-4	.	CASSPGTGLNEKLFF
TRBV4-2	TRBJ2-2	.	CASSPPRAGVTGELFF
TRBV7-7	TRBJ2-1	.	CASSSGLAGANEQFF
TRBV29-1	TRBJ2-3	.	CSVGLAGGHSTDTQYF
TRBV19	TRBJ1-1	once	CASSAGTGNTEAFF
TRBV7-3	TRBJ1-6	.	CASSALGLNNSPLHF
TRBV5-4	TRBJ2-7	.	CASSLSVSNYLYEQYF
TRBV9	TRBJ1-3	.	CASSVGRGIGNTIYF
TRBV7-9	TRBJ2-5	.	CASSLVSGQETQYF
TRBV10-3	TRBJ2-1	.	CAISEGLAANNEQFF
TRBV7-9	TRBJ1-1	.	CASSVYRNTEAFF
TRBV29-1	TRBJ1-2	.	CSVLSWTGLGYGYTF
TRBV19	TRBJ1-3	.	CASSIEHHSGNTIYF
TRBV29-1	TRBJ1-2	.	CSVVSPRDRGYGYTF
TRBV5-1	TRBJ1-2	.	CASSRDRGPLGYTF
TRBV5-1	TRBJ1-2	few	CASSFQRDSLYGYTF
TRBV6-1	.	.	CASGGQRNTYEQYF
TRBV11-2	TRBJ2-7	.	CASSFPGQGTYEQYF
TRBV6-5	TRBJ1-2	.	CASSRTLQGADGYTF
TRBV7-8	TRBJ1-5	.	CASSWRKINQPQHF
TRBV28	TRBJ2-2	.	CASKPGQGNGELFF
TRBV7-9	TRBJ1-2	once	CASSPQTGTNYGYTF
TRBV19	TRBJ2-5	.	CASSLLAKVETQYF
TRBV6-5	.	.	CASSRIAGGFEQYF
TRBV28	TRBJ2-7	.	CASSPGTSSSYEQYF
TRBV9	TRBJ1-4	.	CASSAGGRLFF
TRBV9	TRBJ2-1	.	CASSAGQLSYNEQFF
TRBV5-6	TRBJ2-3	.	CASSFGGSPDTQYF
TRBV6-6	TRBJ2-2	.	CASSYSRSPGELFF
TRBV7-9	TRBJ1-2	once	CASSLESNYGYTF
TRBV11-1	TRBJ2-5	.	CASSLARETQYF
TRBV12-5	TRBJ1-5	.	CASGLAGVDQPQHF
TRBV5-1	TRBJ2-1	.	CASSLDLGGGNNEQFF